This TCR beta chain derives from a study of blood T cell repertoires in COVID-19. Source study methods: Reference gene primer amplification in the assay estimated nucleated cell counts. The data were produced by immunoSEQ multiplex PCR, yet TCRdb's version contains in-frame clones alone and is incomplete. The V and J calls and the clone size are those of that table, but D and trimming were determined from the DNA. Of about 120,000 clones detected, 78% appear once; the ten largest clones hold roughly 2.1%. V was shortened by 9 bases and J by 4 bases, with 12 bases between the two germline ends. Germline CDR1 is SEHNR and CDR2 is FQNEAQ (reference sequence). This CDR3 comprises 13 residues.

What was sequenced was peripheral blood. The V gene is TRBV7-9, the J gene TRBJ1-4; D call uncertain. This sequence originates from a man in his 70s with acute or convalescent COVID-19. The CDR3, as DNA: TGTGCCAGTCACGGAGGCATTAATGAAAAACTGTTTTTT. Amino acid sequence: CASHGGINEKLFF.